This entry is about one TCR beta chain. Antigen unknown. The sample belongs to a study of OX40 agonist ivuxolimab in advanced cancers. General observations from the study: Some patients without response likewise showed low normalized clonal expansion.

Only in-frame clones appear in the TCRdb table, and some are missing; sequencing was by immunoSEQ multiplex PCR. The profile shows roughly 74,000 clones, around 86% of them singletons. Trimming shortened V by 3 bases and J by 4 bases, and 10 bases separated the two germline ends. Looked up from germline, CDR1 is WSHSY and CDR2 is SAAADI. This CDR3 comprises 14 residues. The source material was CD4+ or CD8+ T cells sorted from blood, sampled in a trial of the OX40 agonist ivuxolimab. This TCR came from an adult with an advanced solid tumor such as melanoma, head and neck, liver or kidney cancer. The rearrangement uses TRBV10-2 and TRBJ1-5, with no clear D. The CDR3 coding sequence is TGCGCCAGCAGTGACCGGGCGCGTAATCAGCCCCAGCATTTT. This gives the protein CASSDRARNQPQHF.